The rows below give T cell receptor beta chains drawn from one sample of a study of tumor-infiltrating lymphocytes in primary liver carcinoma. TCRdb recomputed calls from the multiplex PCR reads with MiXCR, one row per CDR3 protein. The data show roughly 120,000 distinct CDR3 sequences, approximately 68% seen once. Sequencing used tumor-adjacent normal liver tissue. The receptors stem from a woman aged 55-69 years with primary liver carcinoma and hepatitis B virus infection. Each CDR3 is given with its conserved first and last residue. The D gene is left open where the match is weak. Some rows mark clone size as missing; the rest say once, few, many or name a class of expanded clone.

V,size,J,length,D,DNA,CDR3
TRBV28,once,TRBJ1-1,16,TRBD1,TGTGCCAACAGTTACAGAACCTGGACAGGGAAGGGTGAAGCTTTCTTT,CANSYRTWTGKGEAFF
TRBV28,-,TRBJ1-2,15,-,TGTGCCAGCAGTTTCCTGACAGAGGGGAGGTATGGCTACACCTTC,CASSFLTEGRYGYTF
TRBV4-1,-,TRBJ2-3,20,TRBD1,TGCGCCAGCAGCCGCTCGGGACAGGGAAGAGGCCGCATGTATGCAGATACGCTGTATTTT,CASSRSGQGRGRMYADTLYF
TRBV11-2,-,TRBJ1-2,15,-,-,CATSLDPGANYGCPF
TRBV5-1,few,TRBJ2-3,15,TRBD2,TGCGCCAGCGAGCTCAGAGCGGGAGACACAGATACGCAGTATTTT,CASELRAGDTDTQYF
TRBV6-1,many,TRBJ2-1,14,TRBD2,TGTGCCAGCAGCATAGCGGGAGGAGTCAATGAGCAGTTCTTC,CASSIAGGVNEQFF
TRBV28,many,TRBJ2-5,12,-,TGTGCCAGCAGCTCGGTCAGGGAGACCCAGTACTTC,CASSSVRETQYF
TRBV6-1,-,TRBJ1-5,14,-,TGTACCAGCAGCGGACAGAGGGTTGATCAGCCCCAGCATTTT,CTSSGQRVDQPQHF
TRBV2,-,TRBJ1-5,13,-,TGTGTCAGCAGTGAAGCATCCAATCAGCCCCAGCATTTT,CVSSEASNQPQHF
TRBV4-1,-,TRBJ2-6,16,TRBD2,TGCGCCAGCAGCCAACCAGGGGCTAGCGGGGCCTACGTCCTGGCTTTC,CASSQPGASGAYVLAF
TRBV4-1,-,TRBJ2-6,17,-,TGCACCAGCAGCCAAGAACCACAAGGCTCTGGGGCCAACGTCCTGACTTTC,CTSSQEPQGSGANVLTF
TRBV11-2,-,TRBJ1-1,16,-,TGTGCCGGCAGCCACTTTCCTGGTGGAATGAACACTGGGGCTTTCTTT,CAGSHFPGGMNTGAFF
TRBV14,once,TRBJ2-1,16,TRBD1,TGTGCCAGCAGCCGCGGCTCCAGGACAGGGGATGGTGGGCAGTTCTTC,CASSRGSRTGDGGQFF
TRBV6-2/TRBV6-3,-,TRBJ2-6,15,-,TGTGTCAGCAGTCCTCTCAGTTCTGGGGCCAACGTCCTGACTTTC,CVSSPLSSGANVLTF
TRBV13,many,TRBJ2-2,17,TRBD2,TGTGCCAGCAGCACGACTAGCGGGAGAAGGTACACCGGGGAGCTGTTTTTT,CASSTTSGRRYTGELFF
TRBV5-5,-,TRBJ2-3,16,-,TGTGCCAGCAGCGTAGATAGGGTAGGGTGGACAGATATGCAGTATTTT,CASSVDRVGWTDMQYF
TRBV5-1,few,TRBJ2-1,12,-,TGCGCCGACAGCTTGGACGGGCCCGAAGGGGTCTTC,CADSLDGPEGVF
TRBV6-5,many,TRBJ2-1,15,TRBD2,TGTGCCAGCAGGAGCGTAGCGGGAGGCCACAATGAGCAGTTCTTC,CASRSVAGGHNEQFF
TRBV11-2,-,TRBJ2-1,14,-,TGTGCCAGCAGCTTAGTCGAGAGTCTCAATGAGCAGATCTTC,CASSLVESLNEQIF
TRBV6-1,many,TRBJ2-7,14,-,TGTGCCAGCAGTGAATCGGAGGGCTCCTACGAGCAGTACTTC,CASSESEGSYEQYF
TRBV28,-,TRBJ2-2,15,-,TGTGCCAGCGGCGGCCTAGCGATCCCCGAAGGGGAGCTGTCTTTT,CASGGLAIPEGELSF
TRBV11-2,-,TRBJ2-1,15,-,TGTGACAGCAGCTTAGAAGGGGGTGAGAGCAATGAGCAGTTATTC,CDSSLEGGESNEQLF
TRBV11-2,-,TRBJ2-7,15,TRBD1,TGTGTTAGCAGCTTTGGGACAGGCGGAACCTACGAACAGTACTTC,CVSSFGTGGTYEQYF
TRBV4-2,-,TRBJ2-1,16,TRBD2,TGTGCCAGCAGCCAAACCAAGGGACTAGCGGTCAGTGAGCAGTTCTTC,CASSQTKGLAVSEQFF
TRBV11-2,-,TRBJ1-3,12,-,TGTGCCAGTATCTTAGGAGGAAACACCGTATATTTT,CASILGGNTVYF